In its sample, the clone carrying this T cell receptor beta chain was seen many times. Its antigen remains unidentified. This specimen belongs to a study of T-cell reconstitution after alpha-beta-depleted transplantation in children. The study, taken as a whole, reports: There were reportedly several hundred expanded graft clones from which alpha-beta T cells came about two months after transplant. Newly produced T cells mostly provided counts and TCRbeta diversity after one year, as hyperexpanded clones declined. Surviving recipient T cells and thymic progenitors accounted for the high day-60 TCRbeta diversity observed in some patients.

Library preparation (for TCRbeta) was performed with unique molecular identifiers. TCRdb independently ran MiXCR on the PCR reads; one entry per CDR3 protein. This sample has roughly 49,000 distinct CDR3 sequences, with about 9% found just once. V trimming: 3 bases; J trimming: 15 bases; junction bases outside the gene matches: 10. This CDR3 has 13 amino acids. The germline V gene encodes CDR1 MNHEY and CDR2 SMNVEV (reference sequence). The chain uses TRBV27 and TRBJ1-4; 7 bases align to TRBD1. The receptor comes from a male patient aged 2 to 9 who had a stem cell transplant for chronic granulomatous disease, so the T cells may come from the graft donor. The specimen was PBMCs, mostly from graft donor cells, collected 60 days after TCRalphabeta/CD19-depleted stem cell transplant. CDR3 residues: CASSFSRTGVLFF. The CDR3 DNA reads TGTGCCAGCAGTTTCTCTCGAACAGGGGTATTGTTTTTT.